This entry features one T cell receptor (beta chain) sequence. Its antigen is as yet unknown. These data are taken from a study of cytomegalovirus exposure and HLA in healthy donors. At the level of the study: Earlier findings included nearly 120 million unique TCR beta sequences obtained from about 179 million T cells. General study results and limits: Later analysis showed most CMV-associated TCR beta chains appearing HLA-restricted. Listed as cytomegalovirus-associated were around 160 TCR beta chains. A later analysis reportedly found fewer N-insertions in an Asian-associated ancestry cluster than the roughly 670-donor mean.

V gave up 2 bases and J gave up 4 bases; unmatched junction bases: 4. The CDR3 is 15 amino acids. CDR1 and CDR2 from the germline V gene are ENHRY and SYGVKD. Amplification used 60 Vbeta primers and 13 Jbeta primers. The data were produced by immunoSEQ multiplex PCR, yet TCRdb's version contains in-frame clones alone and is incomplete. The data contain 140,000 to 150,000 clones, roughly 66% of them seen just once; the ten biggest clones take up roughly 6%. This TCR came from a woman aged 55-69 years in good health and CMV-seronegative. Sequencing was carried out using PBMCs. This chain links TRBV10-3 with TRBJ1-5; TRBD1 matches at 8 bases. CDR3 residues: CAISERGTGNQPQHF. The CDR3 coding sequence is TGTGCCATCAGTGAGCGAGGGACAGGAAATCAGCCCCAGCATTTT.